This T cell receptor beta chain was sequenced in a study of T-cell reconstitution after alpha-beta-depleted transplantation in children. Study-level results: T-cell numbers and diversity one year post-transplant derived largely from freshly generated T cells.

The library targeted TCRbeta and was prepared with unique molecular identifiers. Using its own MiXCR run on the PCR reads, TCRdb lists one record per CDR3 protein. The repertoire includes under 250,000 distinct CDR3 sequences, about 15% of them detected once, and about 45% sits in the top ten. CDR3 size: 16 residues. This clonotype has ten or more counts. Its antigen is as yet unknown. The chain uses TRBV21-1 and TRBJ1-2; TRBD1, as called in the table, went unchecked against the DNA. TRBV21-1 is annotated as a pseudogene. The sequence derives from a male patient between 2 and 10 years old who had a stem cell transplant for acute lymphoblastic leukemia, so the T cells may come from the graft donor. Sequenced material: PBMCs, mostly from graft donor cells, taken 360 days after TCRalphabeta/CD19-depleted stem cell transplant. The CDR3 here is CASSLGPRGTNYGYTF. The CDR3 DNA sequence: TGTGCCAGCAGCCTGGGGCCGAGGGGAACAAACTATGGCTACACCTTC.